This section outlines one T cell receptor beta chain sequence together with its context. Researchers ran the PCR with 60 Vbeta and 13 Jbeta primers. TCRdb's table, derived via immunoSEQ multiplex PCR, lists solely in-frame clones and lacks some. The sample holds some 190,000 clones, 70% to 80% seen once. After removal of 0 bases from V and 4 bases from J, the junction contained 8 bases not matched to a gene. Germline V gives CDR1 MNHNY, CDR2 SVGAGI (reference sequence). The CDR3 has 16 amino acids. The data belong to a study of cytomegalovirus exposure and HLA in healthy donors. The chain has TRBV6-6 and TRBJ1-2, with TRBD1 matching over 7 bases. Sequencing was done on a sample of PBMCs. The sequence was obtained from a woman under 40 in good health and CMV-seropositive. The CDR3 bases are TGTGCCAGCAGTTACTCTCGAGACAGGGCGGCCTATGGCTACACCTTC. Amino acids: CASSYSRDRAAYGYTF.